This T cell receptor (beta chain) was observed in a study of blood T cell repertoires in COVID-19. Assay used: immunoSEQ multiplex PCR; TCRdb lists only in-frame clones, some missing. The sample comprises some 280,000 clones, 80% to 90% of which are singletons, and 3% rests with the top ten. The specimen sequenced was peripheral blood. This sequence originates from a woman aged 25 to 39 with active or convalescent COVID-19.

The CDR3 nucleotides read TGTGCCAGCAGCTTAGGTAGACTAGCGGGCAAGAGCTCCTACAATGAGCAGTTCTTC. This sequence encodes CASSLGRLAGKSSYNEQFF. The V and J genes are TRBV7-9 and TRBJ2-1, with TRBD2 identical over 10 bases. Per germline, CDR1 SEHNR and CDR2 FQNEAQ (reference sequence). Trimming took 1 base from V and 0 from J; bases not matched to a gene: 9. This CDR3 region has 19 residues.